These T cell receptor beta chains were read from a single sample in a study of shared clonotypes between healthy human individuals. Assay: immunoSEQ multiplex PCR; the TCRdb copy retains only in-frame clones and omits some. Found here are some 2.1 million clones, about 94% of them singletons; the top ten hold 1% to 1.3%. Sequencing was carried out using naive CD8+ T cells sorted from blood. The receptors shown here come from a man aged 18-30 years in good health. Both conserved end residues are part of each CDR3. A D gene is named only where the DNA matches it firmly.

TRBJ1-6 | TRBV28 | - | CASSTYRALDSPLHF | TGTGCCAGCAGTACTTACAGGGCATTAGATTCACCCCTCCACTTT
TRBJ1-3 | TRBV23-1 | - | CASSQSCQEPGNTIYF | TGCGCCAGCAGTCAATCGTGCCAGGAGCCTGGAAACACCATATATTTT
TRBJ2-7 | TRBV27 | - | CASSFSGLDYEQYF | TGTGCCAGCAGTTTCTCTGGACTTGACTACGAGCAGTACTTC
TRBJ1-1 | TRBV25-1 | - | CASRVGTYTEAFF | TGTGCCAGCAGGGTAGGGACATACACTGAAGCTTTCTTT
TRBJ2-7 | TRBV27 | TRBD1 | CASSRSVGDREYEQYF | TGTGCCAGCAGTCGCAGCGTCGGGGACAGGGAGTACGAGCAGTACTTC
TRBJ2-2 | TRBV6-4 | - | CASSEKWQGKSGELFF | TGTGCCAGCAGCGAGAAGTGGCAGGGGAAGTCCGGGGAGCTGTTTTTT
TRBJ2-2 | TRBV9 | - | CASSVDIASTNTGELFF | TGTGCCAGCAGCGTAGATATAGCCTCAACGAACACCGGGGAGCTGTTTTTT
TRBJ2-1 | TRBV29-1 | TRBD2 | CSVEGASGRSGYNEQFF | TGCAGCGTTGAAGGCGCTAGCGGGAGATCGGGGTACAATGAGCAGTTCTTC
TRBJ2-7 | TRBV7-9 | TRBD1 | CASSIAGQGDEQYF | TGTGCCAGCAGCATAGCGGGACAGGGGGACGAGCAGTACTTC
TRBJ1-2 | TRBV29-1 | - | CSVGHLAAIDGYTF | TGCAGCGTGGGTCACTTGGCTGCAATTGATGGCTACACCTTC
TRBJ1-1 | TRBV6-6 | - | CASKDLEGEANTEAFF | TGTGCCAGCAAAGACCTCGAGGGCGAGGCGAACACTGAAGCTTTCTTT
TRBJ2-2 | TRBV5-1 | - | CASSPRDLNTGELFF | TGCGCCAGCAGCCCTAGGGACTTAAACACCGGGGAGCTGTTTTTT
TRBJ2-1 | TRBV10-2 | - | CASSEDPHREGDYNEQFF | TGCGCCAGCAGTGAGGATCCCCACAGGGAGGGTGATTACAATGAGCAGTTCTTC
TRBJ1-2 | TRBV27 | - | CASSLTKAGPYGYTF | TGTGCCAGCAGTTTAACCAAAGCAGGGCCGTATGGCTACACCTTC
TRBJ1-4 | TRBV13 | TRBD1 | CASSFGQGEKLFF | TGTGCCAGCAGCTTCGGACAGGGCGAAAAACTGTTTTTT
TRBJ2-7 | TRBV4-1 | TRBD1 | CASSYPGQGVIEQYF | TGCGCCAGCAGCTACCCGGGACAGGGGGTTATTGAGCAGTACTTC
TRBJ2-7 | TRBV27 | - | CASSLRGPYEQYF | TGTGCCAGCAGTTTGCGGGGACCCTACGAGCAGTACTTC
TRBJ2-1 | TRBV5-4 | - | CASSLPTYNEQFF | TGTGCCAGCAGCTTGCCTACCTACAATGAGCAGTTCTTC
TRBJ2-3 | TRBV30 | - | CAWSGASTQYF | TGTGCCTGGAGTGGGGCGTCAACGCAGTATTTT
TRBJ2-7 | TRBV5-1 | - | CASSLAWGLSYEQYF | TGCGCCAGCAGCTTGGCTTGGGGACTCTCCTACGAGCAGTACTTC
TRBJ2-5 | TRBV30 | - | CAWIGFEETQYF | TGTGCCTGGATCGGCTTCGAGGAGACCCAGTACTTC
TRBJ2-7 | TRBV27 | TRBD1 | CASGTGQTYEQYF | TGTGCCAGCGGGACAGGCCAGACCTACGAGCAGTACTTC
TRBJ1-2 | TRBV4-3 | - | CASSHLPDNYGYTF | TGCGCCAGCAGCCATCTCCCCGACAATTATGGCTACACCTTC
TRBJ1-1 | TRBV5-6 | - | CASSFHPGVPEAFF | TGTGCCAGCAGCTTCCACCCCGGGGTCCCTGAAGCTTTCTTT
TRBJ2-5 | TRBV30 | - | CAWSVLAGVGETQYF | TGTGCCTGGAGCGTGTTGGCAGGGGTAGGAGAGACCCAGTACTTC
TRBJ2-7 | TRBV7-2 | TRBD2 | CASSLEASGSETYEQYF | TGTGCCAGCAGCTTAGAGGCTAGCGGGAGTGAAACCTACGAGCAGTACTTC
TRBJ1-4 | TRBV2 | TRBD1 | CASRDRDRGTNEKLFF | TGTGCCAGCAGAGACCGGGACAGGGGAACTAATGAAAAACTGTTTTTT
TRBJ1-5 | TRBV27 | - | CASTLSNQPQHF | TGTGCCAGTACTCTTAGCAATCAGCCCCAGCATTTT